A selection of T cell receptor beta chains follows, all from one sample in a study of CD8+ T cells in alopecia areata. Repertoires were generated with immunoSEQ multiplex PCR, while TCRdb's copy carries only in-frame clones and drops some. This repertoire shows fewer than 250,000 clones, 35% to 40% found once; its top ten account for roughly 0.45%. The source was CD4+ T cells sorted from blood, collected at roughly week 30, from a patient treated with tofacitinib. The receptors were sampled from a human donor with alopecia areata. Each CDR3 is given with its conserved first and last residue. Each record gives: clone size, D gene, J gene, V gene, CDR3 DNA, CDR3 protein. The D gene is left open where the match is weak. Clone size is stated in some rows and not others, as once, few, many or a class when expanded.

clone size: few
D gene: TRBD1
J gene: TRBJ2-3
V gene: TRBV19
CDR3 DNA: TGTGCCAGTAGTGACAGGGGAGGCACAGATACGCAGTATTTT
CDR3 protein: CASSDRGGTDTQYF

clone size: few
D gene: TRBD2
J gene: TRBJ2-1
V gene: TRBV4-2
CDR3 DNA: TGTGCCAGCAGCCCGAGCCTAGCGGGAGGAATTGAGCAGTTCTTC
CDR3 protein: CASSPSLAGGIEQFF

clone size: .
D gene: .
J gene: TRBJ1-4
V gene: TRBV7-9
CDR3 DNA: TGTGCCAGCAGCAGACCGGGAAGGACGGGTGAAAAACTGTTTTTT
CDR3 protein: CASSRPGRTGEKLFF

clone size: .
D gene: TRBD1
J gene: TRBJ2-2
V gene: TRBV4-1
CDR3 DNA: TGCGCCAGCAGCCCGCTATCCCTCCCGGGACAGGGTAGAACCGGGGAGCTGTTTTTT
CDR3 protein: CASSPLSLPGQGRTGELFF

clone size: few
D gene: .
J gene: TRBJ1-3
V gene: TRBV30
CDR3 DNA: TGTGCCTGTGACAGCTCTGGAAACACCATATATTTT
CDR3 protein: CACDSSGNTIYF

clone size: .
D gene: .
J gene: TRBJ1-6
V gene: TRBV5-1
CDR3 DNA: TGCGCCAGCAGCTTGATGGGGGATCATGGCTCACCCCTCCACTTT
CDR3 protein: CASSLMGDHGSPLHF

clone size: few
D gene: .
J gene: TRBJ1-1
V gene: TRBV29-1
CDR3 DNA: TGCAGCGTGACTCGGGGCCGGGACACTGAAGCTTTCTTT
CDR3 protein: CSVTRGRDTEAFF

clone size: few
D gene: TRBD1
J gene: TRBJ2-7
V gene: TRBV5-4
CDR3 DNA: TGTGCCAGCAGCTATGGGACAGGGGGAGGCGAGCAGTACTTC
CDR3 protein: CASSYGTGGGEQYF

clone size: .
D gene: .
J gene: TRBJ1-2
V gene: TRBV29-1
CDR3 DNA: TGCAGCGCCGACCGCCAGATCCTCTATGGCTACACCTTC
CDR3 protein: CSADRQILYGYTF

clone size: .
D gene: .
J gene: TRBJ2-3
V gene: TRBV9
CDR3 DNA: TGTGCCAGCAGCGTAGCAGGACAATTCGGCACAGATACGCAGTATTTT
CDR3 protein: CASSVAGQFGTDTQYF

clone size: few
D gene: .
J gene: TRBJ2-5
V gene: TRBV4-2
CDR3 DNA: TGTGCCAGCAGCCAAGATGTAGAAGAGACCCAGTACTTC
CDR3 protein: CASSQDVEETQYF

clone size: .
D gene: .
J gene: TRBJ2-6
V gene: TRBV6-5
CDR3 DNA: TGTGCCAGCAGTCTTACAGGGCATGGGGCCAACGTCCTGACTTTC
CDR3 protein: CASSLTGHGANVLTF

clone size: few
D gene: TRBD1
J gene: TRBJ1-2
V gene: TRBV19
CDR3 DNA: TGTGCCAGTAGTAATCCAGGGGGCACGAACTATGGCTACACCTTC
CDR3 protein: CASSNPGGTNYGYTF

clone size: .
D gene: .
J gene: TRBJ2-2
V gene: TRBV28
CDR3 DNA: TGTGCCAGCAGTTTTGGCAGGCTTAACACCGGGGAGCTGTTTTTT
CDR3 protein: CASSFGRLNTGELFF

clone size: .
D gene: .
J gene: TRBJ1-4
V gene: TRBV29-1
CDR3 DNA: TGCAGCGTCCGGGGTGCAACTAATGAAAAACTGTTTTTT
CDR3 protein: CSVRGATNEKLFF

clone size: .
D gene: TRBD2
J gene: TRBJ2-1
V gene: TRBV30
CDR3 DNA: TGTGCCGGAAGAATGGCGGGAGGGCGGAATGAGCAGTTCTTC
CDR3 protein: CAGRMAGGRNEQFF

clone size: .
D gene: .
J gene: TRBJ2-4
V gene: TRBV7-7
CDR3 DNA: TGTGCTAGCAGCTTAGCTCCCGGAGGGGGGAACATTCAGTACTTC
CDR3 protein: CASSLAPGGGNIQYF

clone size: once
D gene: .
J gene: TRBJ1-5
V gene: TRBV6-1
CDR3 DNA: TGTGCCAGCATCCCTGGATCCTATAGCAATCAGCCCCAGCATTTT
CDR3 protein: CASIPGSYSNQPQHF

clone size: .
D gene: TRBD1
J gene: TRBJ1-1
V gene: TRBV6-1
CDR3 DNA: TGTGCCAGCAGTGAATCCAGACAGGGCTACACTGAAGCTTTCTTT
CDR3 protein: CASSESRQGYTEAFF

clone size: .
D gene: .
J gene: TRBJ2-5
V gene: TRBV5-4
CDR3 DNA: TGTGCCAGCAGCCGGTCTAGCGGAGGGGGAGAGACCCAGTACTTC
CDR3 protein: CASSRSSGGGETQYF

clone size: .
D gene: .
J gene: TRBJ2-7
V gene: TRBV11-2
CDR3 DNA: TGTGCCAGCAGCTTAGAACAGGCCTACGAGCAGTACTTC
CDR3 protein: CASSLEQAYEQYF

clone size: .
D gene: TRBD2
J gene: TRBJ2-3
V gene: TRBV30
CDR3 DNA: TGTGCCTGGAGTATTAGGAATAGCGGGGGGGCCGGGGATACGCAGTATTTT
CDR3 protein: CAWSIRNSGGAGDTQYF

clone size: .
D gene: .
J gene: TRBJ1-4
V gene: TRBV30
CDR3 DNA: TGTGCCTGGTCTCGAGTCGGGGCAACTAATGAAAAACTGTTTTTT
CDR3 protein: CAWSRVGATNEKLFF

clone size: .
D gene: TRBD2
J gene: TRBJ2-1
V gene: TRBV4-1
CDR3 DNA: TGCGCCAGCAGCCGGGTAGCGGGGGGGCCGTACAATGAGCAGTTCTTC
CDR3 protein: CASSRVAGGPYNEQFF

clone size: .
D gene: .
J gene: TRBJ1-2
V gene: TRBV29-1
CDR3 DNA: TGCAGCGCCCGAAGCGGGCAGGGCAAGGACGGCTACACCTTC
CDR3 protein: CSARSGQGKDGYTF

clone size: .
D gene: .
J gene: TRBJ1-1
V gene: TRBV7-2
CDR3 DNA: TGTGCCAGCAGCTCCCCCCGGCAGGGGAGGACTGAAGCTTTCTTT
CDR3 protein: CASSSPRQGRTEAFF

clone size: .
D gene: TRBD1
J gene: TRBJ1-1
V gene: TRBV6-5
CDR3 DNA: TGTGCCAGCAGTTATTCCGGGACAGTGAACACTGAAGCTTTCTTT
CDR3 protein: CASSYSGTVNTEAFF

clone size: .
D gene: TRBD1
J gene: TRBJ2-4
V gene: TRBV11-2
CDR3 DNA: TGTGCCAGCAGCAAAGGGGGACAGGGAGAAAACATTCAGTACTTC
CDR3 protein: CASSKGGQGENIQYF

clone size: .
D gene: .
J gene: TRBJ1-1
V gene: TRBV29-1
CDR3 DNA: TGCAGCGTTGCGTTCTGGGGGAACACTGAAGCTTTCTTT
CDR3 protein: CSVAFWGNTEAFF

clone size: .
D gene: .
J gene: TRBJ2-1
V gene: TRBV2
CDR3 DNA: TGTGCCAGCAGGGAGGACTGGTCCGGCGGGCAGTTCTTC
CDR3 protein: CASREDWSGGQFF

clone size: few
D gene: .
J gene: TRBJ2-5
V gene: TRBV13
CDR3 DNA: TGTGCCAGCAGCTTCTTTAAGGGAAGCGGCCAAGAGACCCAGTACTTC
CDR3 protein: CASSFFKGSGQETQYF

clone size: few
D gene: .
J gene: TRBJ2-5
V gene: TRBV5-1
CDR3 DNA: TGCGCCAGCAGCTTGGGGCAGACCAAAGAGACCCAGTACTTC
CDR3 protein: CASSLGQTKETQYF

clone size: few
D gene: TRBD1
J gene: TRBJ2-4
V gene: TRBV30
CDR3 DNA: TGTGCCTGCACGACAGGGAGTGTTGGCATTCAGTACTTC
CDR3 protein: CACTTGSVGIQYF

clone size: few
D gene: TRBD2
J gene: TRBJ2-7
V gene: TRBV5-4
CDR3 DNA: TGTGCCAGCAGCTGGGGACTAGCGGGAGGGCGCGAGCAGTACTTC
CDR3 protein: CASSWGLAGGREQYF

clone size: few
D gene: .
J gene: TRBJ2-2
V gene: TRBV6-5
CDR3 DNA: TGTGCCAGCAGTTACTCTCTGCCCAGCAACACCGGGGAGCTGTTTTTT
CDR3 protein: CASSYSLPSNTGELFF

clone size: .
D gene: .
J gene: TRBJ1-1
V gene: TRBV27
CDR3 DNA: TGTGCCAGCAGTTTAAGGGGACTGTTGAACACTGAAGCTTTCTTT
CDR3 protein: CASSLRGLLNTEAFF

clone size: .
D gene: .
J gene: TRBJ2-7
V gene: TRBV7-9
CDR3 DNA: TGTGCCAGCAGCTTTGGCGTTCTCCTGGGCGAGCAGTACTTC
CDR3 protein: CASSFGVLLGEQYF

clone size: .
D gene: .
J gene: TRBJ1-4
V gene: TRBV6-5
CDR3 DNA: TGTGCCAGCAGTTACTCGAGGGTAGTTGAAAAACTGTTTTTT
CDR3 protein: CASSYSRVVEKLFF

clone size: few
D gene: TRBD2
J gene: TRBJ2-1
V gene: TRBV5-5
CDR3 DNA: TGTGCCAGCAGCTTGTGGCTAGCGGACTACAATGAGCAGTTCTTC
CDR3 protein: CASSLWLADYNEQFF

clone size: few
D gene: TRBD1
J gene: TRBJ2-3
V gene: TRBV7-3
CDR3 DNA: TGTGCCAGCAGCTTTGGGACAGGCACAGATACGCAGTATTTT
CDR3 protein: CASSFGTGTDTQYF

clone size: .
D gene: .
J gene: TRBJ1-2
V gene: TRBV19
CDR3 DNA: TGTGCCAGTAGTATAACCCGAACAGTTAACTATGGCTACACCTTC
CDR3 protein: CASSITRTVNYGYTF

clone size: .
D gene: TRBD1
J gene: TRBJ1-2
V gene: TRBV19
CDR3 DNA: TGTGCCAGTAGACAAGACAGGGCCCTGAAAAACGGCTACACCTTC
CDR3 protein: CASRQDRALKNGYTF

clone size: few
D gene: .
J gene: TRBJ1-1
V gene: TRBV18
CDR3 DNA: TGTGCCAGCTCACCGCTGGATACAGGGAACACTGAAGCTTTCTTT
CDR3 protein: CASSPLDTGNTEAFF

clone size: few
D gene: .
J gene: TRBJ2-7
V gene: TRBV29-1
CDR3 DNA: TGCAGCCCTATTTACCGGGCCCTCTACGAGCAGTACTTC
CDR3 protein: CSPIYRALYEQYF

clone size: .
D gene: .
J gene: TRBJ2-2
V gene: TRBV29-1
CDR3 DNA: TGCAGCACCCGGACAGCCGGGGAGCTGTTTTTT
CDR3 protein: CSTRTAGELFF

clone size: few
D gene: TRBD1
J gene: TRBJ1-5
V gene: TRBV6-6
CDR3 DNA: TGTGCCAGCAGTTTTCGACAGGGGGCGCAGGCTCAGCCCCAGCATTTT
CDR3 protein: CASSFRQGAQAQPQHF

clone size: few
D gene: .
J gene: TRBJ2-1
V gene: TRBV18
CDR3 DNA: TGTGCCAGCTCGCCTCAAAGCGATGAGCAGTTCTTC
CDR3 protein: CASSPQSDEQFF

clone size: few
D gene: .
J gene: TRBJ2-2
V gene: TRBV5-1
CDR3 DNA: TGCGCCAGCAGCTCGGAACAGGGGAACACCGGGGAGCTGTTTTTT
CDR3 protein: CASSSEQGNTGELFF

clone size: .
D gene: .
J gene: TRBJ2-2
V gene: TRBV11-2
CDR3 DNA: TGTGCCAGCAGTCGGAGAACAGGGTGGACCGGGGAGCTGTTTTTT
CDR3 protein: CASSRRTGWTGELFF

clone size: .
D gene: .
J gene: TRBJ2-5
V gene: TRBV5-6
CDR3 DNA: TGTGCCAGCAGCTTGCCAGTTCTTGGCGACCAGTACTTC
CDR3 protein: CASSLPVLGDQYF

clone size: many
D gene: .
J gene: TRBJ1-2
V gene: TRBV7-9
CDR3 DNA: TGTGCCAGCAGCGCCATGGGTGGCTACACCTTC
CDR3 protein: CASSAMGGYTF

clone size: few
D gene: .
J gene: TRBJ1-2
V gene: TRBV4-1
CDR3 DNA: TGCGCCAGCAGCCCACCGGGACGGGCCTATGGCTACACCTTC
CDR3 protein: CASSPPGRAYGYTF